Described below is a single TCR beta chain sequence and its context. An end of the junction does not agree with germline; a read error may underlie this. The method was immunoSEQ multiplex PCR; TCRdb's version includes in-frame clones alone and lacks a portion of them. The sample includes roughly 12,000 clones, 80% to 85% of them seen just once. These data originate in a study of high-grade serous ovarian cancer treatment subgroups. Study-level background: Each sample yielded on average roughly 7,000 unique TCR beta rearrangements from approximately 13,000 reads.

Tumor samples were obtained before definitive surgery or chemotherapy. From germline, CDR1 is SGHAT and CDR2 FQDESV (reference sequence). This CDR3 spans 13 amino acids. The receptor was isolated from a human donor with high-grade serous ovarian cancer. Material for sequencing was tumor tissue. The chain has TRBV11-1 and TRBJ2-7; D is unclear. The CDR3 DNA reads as TGTGCCAGCAGCCCCGATGGAAGCTACGGGCAGTACTTC. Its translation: CASSPDGSYGQYF.